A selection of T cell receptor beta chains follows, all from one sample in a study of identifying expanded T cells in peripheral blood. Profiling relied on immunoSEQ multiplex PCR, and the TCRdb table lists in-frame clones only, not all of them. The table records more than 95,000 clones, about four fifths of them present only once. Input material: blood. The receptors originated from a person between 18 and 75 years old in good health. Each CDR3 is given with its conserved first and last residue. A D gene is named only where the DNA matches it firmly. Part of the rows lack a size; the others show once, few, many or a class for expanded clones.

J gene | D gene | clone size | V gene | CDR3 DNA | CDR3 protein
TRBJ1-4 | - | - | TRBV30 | TGTGCCTGGAGTGTAGTGAGGTTTGAAAAACTGTTTTTT | CAWSVVRFEKLFF
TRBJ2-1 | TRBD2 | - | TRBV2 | TGTGCCAGCAGTGAGGCGGGGGGGTTTGGGAATGAGCAGTTCTTC | CASSEAGGFGNEQFF
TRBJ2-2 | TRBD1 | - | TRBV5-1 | TGCGCCAGCAGTGACAGGGGCGCGGGTTGGCCCGGGGAGCTGTTTTTT | CASSDRGAGWPGELFF
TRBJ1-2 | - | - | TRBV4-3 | TGCGCCAGCAGCCAAGAGGACAGTCCTAACTATGGCTACACCTTC | CASSQEDSPNYGYTF
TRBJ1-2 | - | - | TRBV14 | TGTGCCAGCAGCCAAGATTGGTCAGGGTATGGCTACACCTTC | CASSQDWSGYGYTF
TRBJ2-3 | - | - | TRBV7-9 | TGTGCCAGCAGCTTAGGTGGGTACGGAGATACGCAGTATTTT | CASSLGGYGDTQYF
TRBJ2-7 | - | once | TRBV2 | TGTGCCAGCACTCGAAGGGGCGGAGGTGGCGAGCAGTACTTC | CASTRRGGGGEQYF
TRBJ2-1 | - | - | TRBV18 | TGTGCCAGCTCCCTGACCAGGGGGGGCAATGAGCAGTTCTTC | CASSLTRGGNEQFF
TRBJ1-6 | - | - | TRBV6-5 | TGTGCCAGCAGTGTTGTATTTGGAGGGGTATCACCCCTCCACTTT | CASSVVFGGVSPLHF
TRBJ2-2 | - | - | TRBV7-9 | TGTGCCAGCAGCTTAGGGGCCTCCACCGGGGAGCTGTTTTTT | CASSLGASTGELFF
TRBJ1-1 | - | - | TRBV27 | TGTGCCAGCATGGATGTGATGCAGAACACTGAAGCTTTCTTT | CASMDVMQNTEAFF
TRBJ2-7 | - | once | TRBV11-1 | TGTGCCAGCAGCTTAGCCCGAGGCATCTACTACGAGCAGTACTTC | CASSLARGIYYEQYF
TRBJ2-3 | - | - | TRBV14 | TGTGCCAGCAGCCAAAGTAGAGATACGCAGTATTTT | CASSQSRDTQYF
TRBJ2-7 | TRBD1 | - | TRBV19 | TGTGCCAGCCAGCGAAGGACAGGTACCAACGAGCAGTACTTC | CASQRRTGTNEQYF
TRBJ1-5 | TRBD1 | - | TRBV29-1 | TGCAGCGTACGATCCGGGACAGGTCAAAATCAGCCCCAGCATTTT | CSVRSGTGQNQPQHF
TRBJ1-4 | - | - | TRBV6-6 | TGTGCCAGCAGTTACCCGGGGGCGGGTGAAAAACTGTTTTTT | CASSYPGAGEKLFF
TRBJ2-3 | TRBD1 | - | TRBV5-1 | TGCGCCAGCAGAAGGTCCGGGACAGGGGTTAATAAGGATACGCAGTATTTT | CASRRSGTGVNKDTQYF
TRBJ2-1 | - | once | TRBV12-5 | TGTGCTAGTGGTTTGCGTGTCGACTCCTACAATGAGCAGTTCTTC | CASGLRVDSYNEQFF
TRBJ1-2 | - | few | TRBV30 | TGTGCCTGGAGTGAACAGACCTATGGCTACACCTTC | CAWSEQTYGYTF
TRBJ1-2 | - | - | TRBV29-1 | TGCAGCGTTGAAGGGGGAATCTATGGCTACACCTTC | CSVEGGIYGYTF
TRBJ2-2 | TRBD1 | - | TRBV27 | TGTGCCAGCAGTTTATCGCTGGACAGGTACCTGGCGAACACCGGGGAGCTGTTTTTT | CASSLSLDRYLANTGELFF
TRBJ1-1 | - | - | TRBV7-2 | TGTGCCAGCAGCCTACACAGGAATTTAGAAGCTTTCTTT | CASSLHRNLEAFF
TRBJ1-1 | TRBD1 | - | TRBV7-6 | TGTGCCAGCAGCCCCGGGACAGGAGGTGAAGCTTTCTTT | CASSPGTGGEAFF
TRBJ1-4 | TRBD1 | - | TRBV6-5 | TGTGCCAGCAGTACCCAGGGGGGCGGTGAAAAACTGTTTTTT | CASSTQGGGEKLFF
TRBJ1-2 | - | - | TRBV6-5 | TGTGCCAGTAGGTCCCCGGCCGGGACTAACTATGGCTACACCTTC | CASRSPAGTNYGYTF
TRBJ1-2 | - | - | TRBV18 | TGTGCCAGCTCAGGAGGCGTTGGTGGCTACACCTTC | CASSGGVGGYTF
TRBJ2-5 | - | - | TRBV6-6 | TGTGCCAGCAGCTCGGGGGTATGGGAGACCCAGTACTTC | CASSSGVWETQYF
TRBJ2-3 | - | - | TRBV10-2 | TGCGCCAGCACCTTTGGAGGGGCAGATACGCAGTATTTT | CASTFGGADTQYF